This T cell receptor (beta chain) was recorded in a study of regulatory T cells in long-lasting Graves disease. Whole-study findings and limits: Newly diagnosed Graves' patients exceeded persistent ones in TCR diversity. Peripheral blood, not thyroid tissue, was the sole material studied.

Sample time point: persistent/refractory GD, antithyroid drugs over 5 years with positive TRAb. There was RNA extracted from PBMCs, and the TCR library was made from it. With regard to this clonotype: Its antigen is still unknown.

Germline V lookup: CDR1 MNHNY, CDR2 SVGAGI (reference sequence). V was clipped by 0 bases and J by 2 bases, with 16 bases between them. The CDR3 runs 17 residues. According to the study, TCR beta libraries were built with iRepertoire HTBI primers and CDR3-region Arm-PCR. TCRdb called the multiplex PCR reads again in MiXCR, with one record for every CDR3 protein. The sample contains about 460,000 distinct CDR3 sequences, less than 25% of which appear only once. This TCR was sampled from a female donor with Graves disease. Specimen: peripheral blood mononuclear cells (PBMCs), collected when the disease was refractory, from a patient treated with antithyroid drugs. The V and J genes are TRBV6-6 and TRBJ1-2, with D possibly TRBD1 on 5 matching bases. This chain's CDR3 is CASSYSRQGGFNYGYTF. The CDR3 DNA sequence: TGTGCCAGCAGTTACTCTCGGCAGGGAGGTTTCAACTATGGCTACACCTTC.